One T cell receptor (beta chain) is described in this entry. Amplification used 60 Vbeta primers and 13 Jbeta primers. Sequencing was performed with immunoSEQ multiplex PCR; in TCRdb, only in-frame clones are kept and a portion is missing. The top ten hold over 5.5% of the sample, which has around 120,000 clones, 60% to 85% seen once. Trimming removed 3 bases from V and 5 bases from J, with 13 bases in between. Germline V gene data show CDR1 as LNHDA and CDR2 as SQIVND (reference sequence). This CDR3 comprises 14 residues. This sample was taken from a study of cytomegalovirus exposure and HLA in healthy donors.

Sequenced: PBMCs. The TCR sequence derives from a woman aged 40 to 50 in good health and CMV-seronegative. The rearrangement joins TRBV19 to TRBJ1-1; D possibly corresponds to TRBD1 (6 bases). The CDR3 region is CASSISGVLTEAFF. The DNA for the CDR3 is TGTGCCAGTAGTATTTCAGGGGTGCTGACTGAAGCTTTCTTT.